The entry below describes one TCR beta chain. This clonotype was observed a handful of times. Its cognate antigen has yet to be identified. The record has no base qualities; no much larger clone is one base away. TCRdb lists the instrument as 454 GS FLX Titanium. A previously published linear amplification protocol was used to build the TCR libraries, starting from 400 to 500 ng of total RNA. Sequencing was carried out on the Roche/454 Genome Sequencer using Titanium chemistry. From the authors' description of their analysis: A total of some 84,000 rearranged TCR alpha transcripts were sequenced from roughly 5 of the healthy donors. Unique TCR clonotypes were defined by the CDR3 junction under IMGT nomenclature, and duplicate transcripts were removed. Logistic regression in R 2.13.0 modeled CD4 versus CD8 status as a function of V and J genes, with adjustment for donor effects and Bonferroni correction for multiple testing. TCRdb ran its own pipeline on the public reads, namely fastp trimming at Q25 and MiXCR clone calling, and kept in-frame beta chains. Records with the same CDR3 protein are collapsed into one entry carrying the most frequent genes and DNA. Clone size and V and J calls follow TCRdb, not the original study. The sample profile shows approximately 200,000 distinct CDR3 sequences; over 60% of them were found once. The ten largest make up 2% to 2.5% of the sample.

The sample belongs to a study of healthy donors' naive CD4 and CD8 T cells (dated by TCRdb to between 2015 and 2017). Study-level background: The donors were selected to cover three age groups of six people each (20-25, 40-50 and 60-70 years), had a mean age of 44, and were half female. Donors were HLA-typed by sequencing at HLA-A, -B, -C, -DRB1, -DQB1 and -DPB1 using the SBTexcellerator protocol, an ABI3130xl analyzer and SBTengine software. For TCR alpha, a new primer set was designed to cover all functional IMGT alpha gene variants, and all other steps followed the beta-chain workflow. Peripheral blood mononuclear cells were obtained from 18 unrelated, healthy individuals. The study sequenced rearranged TCR alpha and beta chains from naive CD4+ and CD8+ T cells to test how TCR variation relates to lineage commitment.

The investigation overall reported the following: The study did not directly address whether homeostatic proliferation of naive T cells might have biased the repertoire. Most V and J gene segments were reportedly biased between naive CD4+ and CD8+ cells, consistently across donors and independent of HLA genotype. In both chains, CD4+ lineage was associated with a positively charged CDR3, and CD8+ lineage was associated with a negatively charged CDR3. Taken together, V genes, J genes and CDR3 charge appeared to account for 10% to 15% of the variance in CD4/CD8 propensity, acting in a largely additive way. Alpha and beta chains were sequenced in bulk and could not be paired, so combined chain effects were not evaluated.

CDR1 and CDR2 were assigned from the germline V gene as SGHRS and YFSETQ. Trimming takes 4 bases from V and 4 bases from J, and the germline ends sit 15 bases apart. Reading from cysteine to phenylalanine, the CDR3 counts 14 amino acids. The only DNA kept is the CDR3, 42 bases in frame from the first base. Cells with a CD4+CD8-CD45RO-CD45RA+ profile were isolated by FACS and defined as naive CD4+ T cells, and those with a CD8+CD4-CD45RA+CD27bright profile were defined as naive CD8+ T cells. Sorting used antibodies against CD4 (RPA-T4), CD8 (SK1), CD27 (O323), CD45RA (HI100) and CD45RO (UCHL1). This receptor was identified in a pool of human donors in good health; the sample pools cells from several healthy donors. Input material: naive CD4+ and CD8+ T cells sorted from blood, pooled from several donors. The cell subset or site label, as the study defines it: FACS-sorted naive CD4+ (CD45RO-CD45RA+) and naive CD8+ (CD45RA+CD27bright) T cells. This receptor chain uses TRBV5-1 and TRBJ2-7, with the D gene uncertain. The sequence in DNA is TGCGCCAGCAGCGATTCCGTGGAACAATACGAGCAGTACTTC. It codes for CASSDSVEQYEQYF.